The subject of this entry is one T cell receptor (beta chain). The antigen is unknown. Germline loops: CDR1 SEHNR, CDR2 FQNEAQ (reference sequence). The CDR3 contains 16 residues. V was clipped by 2 bases and J by 2 bases, with 14 bases between them. The data were obtained in a study of T cells in localized non-small cell lung cancer. The study's findings and limits: A median of 57 clones ranked among the top 100 in tumor appeared in adjacent lung. Uninvolved nearby lung showed the greatest T cell clonality, exceeding that found in tumor.

Sequencing was performed with immunoSEQ multiplex PCR; in TCRdb, only in-frame clones are kept and a portion is missing. The table records 25,000 to 30,000 clones, around 86% of them present only once. The sequence was obtained from a woman aged 40-75 years with stage I lung adenocarcinoma. This specimen was peripheral blood, taken before any cancer treatment. V is TRBV7-9 and J is TRBJ2-3, with a tentative D call TRBD2 (5 bases). Written as DNA, the CDR3 is TGTGCCAGCAGCTTACGGGGAGACCGAGTCACAGATACGCAGTATTTT. Its protein product is CASSLRGDRVTDTQYF.